The sequence of this T cell receptor (beta chain) was determined in a study of blood T cell repertoires in COVID-19. Study-level information: COVID-19 samples collected from the United States, Italy and Spain covered acute and convalescent phases. T cells, B-cell-depleted T cells, or PBMCs supplied cDNA or gDNA.

Here immunoSEQ multiplex PCR was the method, and the copy in TCRdb shows in-frame clones only, minus some. This sample carries about 90,000 clones, less than 95% of them seen once, and the ten largest clones take about 5.5%. The CDR3 runs to 16 residues. Germline V gene data show CDR1 as SGHDN and CDR2 as FVKESK. Trimming removed 2 bases from V and 2 bases from J; junction bases left unmatched: 6. This rearrangement joins TRBV14 to TRBJ1-2; TRBD1 aligns across 9 bases. The source is a man aged 50 to 59 with acute or convalescent COVID-19. The sample was peripheral blood. The chain's CDR3 is CASSQSEQGANYGYTF. The DNA for the CDR3 is TGTGCCAGCAGCCAAAGTGAACAGGGGGCAAACTATGGCTACACCTTC.